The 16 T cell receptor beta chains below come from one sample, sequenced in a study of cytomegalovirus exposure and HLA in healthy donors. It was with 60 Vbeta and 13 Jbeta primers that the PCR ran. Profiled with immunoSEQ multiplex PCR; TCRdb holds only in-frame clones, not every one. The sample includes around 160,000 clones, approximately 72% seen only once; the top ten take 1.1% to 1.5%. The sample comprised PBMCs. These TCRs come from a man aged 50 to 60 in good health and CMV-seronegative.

CDR3 protein: CASKRQGTKIYGYTF. As DNA, the CDR3 is TGTGCCAGCAAGAGACAGGGCACCAAGATCTATGGCTACACCTTC. The chain recombines TRBV28 with TRBJ1-2; TRBD1 agrees at 7 bases. Germline-derived CDR1 and CDR2 are MDHEN and SYDVKM. This CDR3 spans 15 amino acids. The ends lost 7 bases at V and 4 bases at J; junction bases unmatched: 12.

The CDR3 sequence is CASSNGGANTGELFF. As DNA, the CDR3 is TGTGCCAGCTCAAACGGGGGGGCGAACACCGGGGAGCTGTTTTTT. V gene TRBV27 combines with J gene TRBJ2-2; TRBD2 agrees at 8 bases. From germline, CDR1 is MNHEY and CDR2 SMNVEV (reference sequence). There are 15 residues in the CDR3. Unmatched junction bases numbered 5, after V lost 8 bases and J lost 0 bases.

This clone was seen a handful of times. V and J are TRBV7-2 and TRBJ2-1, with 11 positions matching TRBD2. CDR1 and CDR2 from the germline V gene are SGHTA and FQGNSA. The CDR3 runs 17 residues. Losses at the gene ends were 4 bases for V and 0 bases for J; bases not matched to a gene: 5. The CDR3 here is CASSSASGGRSYNEQFF. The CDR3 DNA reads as TGTGCCAGCAGCTCTGCTAGCGGGGGGCGCTCCTACAATGAGCAGTTCTTC.

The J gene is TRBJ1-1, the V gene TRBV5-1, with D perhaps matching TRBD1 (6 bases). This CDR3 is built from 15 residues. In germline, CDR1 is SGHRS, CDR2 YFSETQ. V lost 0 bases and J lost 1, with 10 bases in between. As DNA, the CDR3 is TGCGCCAGCAGCTTGGTCGGGGGGGCGAACACTGAAGCTTTCTTT. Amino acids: CASSLVGGANTEAFF. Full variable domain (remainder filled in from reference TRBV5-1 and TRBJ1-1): KAGVTQTPRYLIKTRGQQVTLSCSPISGHRSVSWYQQTPGQGLQFLFEYFSETQRNKGNFPGRFSGRQFSNSRSEMNVSTLELGDSALYLCASSLVGGANTEAFFGQGTRLTVV.

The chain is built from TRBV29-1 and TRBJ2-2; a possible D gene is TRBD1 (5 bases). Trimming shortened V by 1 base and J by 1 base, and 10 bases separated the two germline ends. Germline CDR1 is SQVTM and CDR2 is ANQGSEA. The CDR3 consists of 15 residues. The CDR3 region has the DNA TGCAGCGTTGAAGGCCCCGACAGGAACACCGGGGAGCTGTTTTTT. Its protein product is CSVEGPDRNTGELFF.

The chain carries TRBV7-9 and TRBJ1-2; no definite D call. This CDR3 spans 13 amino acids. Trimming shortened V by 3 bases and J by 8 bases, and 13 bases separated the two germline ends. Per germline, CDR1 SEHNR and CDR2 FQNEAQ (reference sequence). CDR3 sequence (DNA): TGTGCCAGCAGCTTGCTAACCGCGGGAGGCTACACCTTC. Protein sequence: CASSLLTAGGYTF.

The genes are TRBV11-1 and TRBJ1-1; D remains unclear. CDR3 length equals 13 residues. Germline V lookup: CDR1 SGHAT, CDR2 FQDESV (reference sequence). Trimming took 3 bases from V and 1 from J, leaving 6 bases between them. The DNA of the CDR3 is TGTGCCAGCAGCTTCGTTTGGAACACTGAAGCTTTCTTT. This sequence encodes CASSFVWNTEAFF.

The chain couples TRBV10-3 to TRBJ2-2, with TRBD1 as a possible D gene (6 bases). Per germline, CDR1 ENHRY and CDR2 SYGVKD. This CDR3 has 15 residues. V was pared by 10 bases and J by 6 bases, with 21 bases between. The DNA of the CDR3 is TGTGCCACCCGACGCATTGGACAGTCCCCCGGGGAGCTGTTTTTT. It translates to CATRRIGQSPGELFF.

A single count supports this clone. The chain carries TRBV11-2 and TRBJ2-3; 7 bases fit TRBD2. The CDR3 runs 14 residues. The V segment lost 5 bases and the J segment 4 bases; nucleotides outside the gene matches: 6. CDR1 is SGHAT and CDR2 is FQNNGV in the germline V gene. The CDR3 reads CASSRGLTADTQYF. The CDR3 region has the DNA TGTGCCAGCAGCCGGGGACTAACCGCAGATACGCAGTATTTT.

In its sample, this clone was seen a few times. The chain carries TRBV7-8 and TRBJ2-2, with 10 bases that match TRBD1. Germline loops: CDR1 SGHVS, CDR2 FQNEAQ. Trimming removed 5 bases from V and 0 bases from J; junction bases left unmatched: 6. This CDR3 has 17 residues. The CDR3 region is CASSVPGTGANTGELFF. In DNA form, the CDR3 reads TGTGCCAGCAGCGTACCCGGGACAGGGGCGAACACCGGGGAGCTGTTTTTT.

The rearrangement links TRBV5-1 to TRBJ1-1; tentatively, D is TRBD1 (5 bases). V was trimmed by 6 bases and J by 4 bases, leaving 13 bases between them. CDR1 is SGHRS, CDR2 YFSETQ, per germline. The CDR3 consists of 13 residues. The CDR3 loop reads CASMGEGFTEAFF. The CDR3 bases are TGCGCCAGCATGGGGGAGGGTTTCACTGAAGCTTTCTTT.

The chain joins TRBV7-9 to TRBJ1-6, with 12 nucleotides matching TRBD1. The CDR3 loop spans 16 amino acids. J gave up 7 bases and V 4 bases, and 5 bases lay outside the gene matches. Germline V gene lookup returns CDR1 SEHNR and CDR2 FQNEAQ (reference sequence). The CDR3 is CASSSPGTGGNSPLHF. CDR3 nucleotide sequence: TGTGCCAGCAGCTCACCCGGGACAGGGGGCAATTCACCCCTCCACTTT. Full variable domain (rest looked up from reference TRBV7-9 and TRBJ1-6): DTGVSQNPRHKITKRGQNVTFRCDPISEHNRLYWYRQTLGQGPEFLTYFQNEAQLEKSRLLSDRFSAERPKGSFSTLEIQRTEQGDSAMYLCASSSPGTGGNSPLHFGNGTRLTVT.

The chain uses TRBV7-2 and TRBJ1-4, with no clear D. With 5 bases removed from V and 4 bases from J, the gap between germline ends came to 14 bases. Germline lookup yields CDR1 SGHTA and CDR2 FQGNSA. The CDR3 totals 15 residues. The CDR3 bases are TGTGCCAGCAGCCCCCCCGGCGGGTTTAATGAAAAACTGTTTTTT. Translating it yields CASSPPGGFNEKLFF.

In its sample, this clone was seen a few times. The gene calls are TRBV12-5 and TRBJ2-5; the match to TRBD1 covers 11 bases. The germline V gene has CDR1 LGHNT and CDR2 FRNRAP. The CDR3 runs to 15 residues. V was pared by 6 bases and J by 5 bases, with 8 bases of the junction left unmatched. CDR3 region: CASGIGTGGSETQYF. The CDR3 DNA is TGTGCTAGTGGGATCGGGACAGGGGGGTCGGAGACCCAGTACTTC.

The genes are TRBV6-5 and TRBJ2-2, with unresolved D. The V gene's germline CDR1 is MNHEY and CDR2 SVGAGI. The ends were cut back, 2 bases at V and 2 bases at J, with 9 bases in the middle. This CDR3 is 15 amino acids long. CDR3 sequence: CASSYGQVNTGELFF. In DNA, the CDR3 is TGTGCCAGCAGTTACGGCCAGGTTAACACCGGGGAGCTGTTTTTT.

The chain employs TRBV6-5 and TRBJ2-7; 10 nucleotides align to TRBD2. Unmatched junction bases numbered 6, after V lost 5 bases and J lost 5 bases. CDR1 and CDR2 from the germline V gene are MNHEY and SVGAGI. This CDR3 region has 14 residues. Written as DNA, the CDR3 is TGTGCCAGCAGTCCGGGACTAGCGTATCACGAGCAGTACTTC. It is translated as CASSPGLAYHEQYF.